This TCR beta chain was identified during a study of blood T cell repertoires in COVID-19. Overall study: In each case, the material was cDNA or gDNA derived from T cells, B-cell-depleted T cells, or PBMCs.

Authors' analysis steps: The assay estimated nucleated cells by amplifying reference gene primers. Only in-frame clones appear in the TCRdb table, and some are missing; sequencing was by immunoSEQ multiplex PCR. V and J calls plus clone size are reproduced from that table; the DNA served to infer D and trimming. The repertoire holds approximately 210,000 clones, with roughly four fifths as singletons. Trimming left V 0 bases short and J 4 bases short, with 11 bases between. Per the germline V gene, CDR1 is LNHNV and CDR2 is YYDKDF (reference sequence). This CDR3 spans 15 amino acids. The chain joins TRBV15 to TRBJ2-3, with D possibly TRBD2 on 5 matching bases. This receptor was taken from a woman between 40 and 50 years old with acute or convalescent COVID-19. The sequenced sample consisted of peripheral blood. The CDR3 loop is CATSRDPLGADTQYF. The CDR3 nucleotides read TGTGCCACCAGCAGAGATCCACTAGGCGCAGATACGCAGTATTTT.